The present entry profiles one T cell receptor (beta chain) with its context. CDR1 and CDR2 (germline): SGHDT, YYEEEE. V gave up 4 bases and J gave up 4 bases; unmatched junction bases: 10. CDR3 length equals 15 residues. This entry is derived from a study of blood T cell repertoires in COVID-19. Across the whole study: Samples of COVID-19 (acute and convalescent) were obtained from the United States, Italy and Spain. Sources were T cells, B-cell-depleted T cells, or PBMCs; the material itself was cDNA or gDNA.

In the study's own analysis: The assay estimated nucleated cells by amplifying reference gene primers. The repertoire was sequenced with immunoSEQ multiplex PCR; TCRdb's copy has only in-frame clones and lacks some. The V and J calls and clone size come from that table; D and trimming were worked out from the DNA. The table includes about 190,000 clones, around 80% detected once. The chain links TRBV5-6 to TRBJ1-1; 7 positions agree with TRBD1. This sequence originates from a man between 25 and 39 years old with active or convalescent COVID-19. What was sequenced was peripheral blood. The CDR3 nucleotides are TGTGCCAGCAGCAAGACCGGGACAGCAGGCACTGAAGCTTTCTTT. Translating gives CASSKTGTAGTEAFF.